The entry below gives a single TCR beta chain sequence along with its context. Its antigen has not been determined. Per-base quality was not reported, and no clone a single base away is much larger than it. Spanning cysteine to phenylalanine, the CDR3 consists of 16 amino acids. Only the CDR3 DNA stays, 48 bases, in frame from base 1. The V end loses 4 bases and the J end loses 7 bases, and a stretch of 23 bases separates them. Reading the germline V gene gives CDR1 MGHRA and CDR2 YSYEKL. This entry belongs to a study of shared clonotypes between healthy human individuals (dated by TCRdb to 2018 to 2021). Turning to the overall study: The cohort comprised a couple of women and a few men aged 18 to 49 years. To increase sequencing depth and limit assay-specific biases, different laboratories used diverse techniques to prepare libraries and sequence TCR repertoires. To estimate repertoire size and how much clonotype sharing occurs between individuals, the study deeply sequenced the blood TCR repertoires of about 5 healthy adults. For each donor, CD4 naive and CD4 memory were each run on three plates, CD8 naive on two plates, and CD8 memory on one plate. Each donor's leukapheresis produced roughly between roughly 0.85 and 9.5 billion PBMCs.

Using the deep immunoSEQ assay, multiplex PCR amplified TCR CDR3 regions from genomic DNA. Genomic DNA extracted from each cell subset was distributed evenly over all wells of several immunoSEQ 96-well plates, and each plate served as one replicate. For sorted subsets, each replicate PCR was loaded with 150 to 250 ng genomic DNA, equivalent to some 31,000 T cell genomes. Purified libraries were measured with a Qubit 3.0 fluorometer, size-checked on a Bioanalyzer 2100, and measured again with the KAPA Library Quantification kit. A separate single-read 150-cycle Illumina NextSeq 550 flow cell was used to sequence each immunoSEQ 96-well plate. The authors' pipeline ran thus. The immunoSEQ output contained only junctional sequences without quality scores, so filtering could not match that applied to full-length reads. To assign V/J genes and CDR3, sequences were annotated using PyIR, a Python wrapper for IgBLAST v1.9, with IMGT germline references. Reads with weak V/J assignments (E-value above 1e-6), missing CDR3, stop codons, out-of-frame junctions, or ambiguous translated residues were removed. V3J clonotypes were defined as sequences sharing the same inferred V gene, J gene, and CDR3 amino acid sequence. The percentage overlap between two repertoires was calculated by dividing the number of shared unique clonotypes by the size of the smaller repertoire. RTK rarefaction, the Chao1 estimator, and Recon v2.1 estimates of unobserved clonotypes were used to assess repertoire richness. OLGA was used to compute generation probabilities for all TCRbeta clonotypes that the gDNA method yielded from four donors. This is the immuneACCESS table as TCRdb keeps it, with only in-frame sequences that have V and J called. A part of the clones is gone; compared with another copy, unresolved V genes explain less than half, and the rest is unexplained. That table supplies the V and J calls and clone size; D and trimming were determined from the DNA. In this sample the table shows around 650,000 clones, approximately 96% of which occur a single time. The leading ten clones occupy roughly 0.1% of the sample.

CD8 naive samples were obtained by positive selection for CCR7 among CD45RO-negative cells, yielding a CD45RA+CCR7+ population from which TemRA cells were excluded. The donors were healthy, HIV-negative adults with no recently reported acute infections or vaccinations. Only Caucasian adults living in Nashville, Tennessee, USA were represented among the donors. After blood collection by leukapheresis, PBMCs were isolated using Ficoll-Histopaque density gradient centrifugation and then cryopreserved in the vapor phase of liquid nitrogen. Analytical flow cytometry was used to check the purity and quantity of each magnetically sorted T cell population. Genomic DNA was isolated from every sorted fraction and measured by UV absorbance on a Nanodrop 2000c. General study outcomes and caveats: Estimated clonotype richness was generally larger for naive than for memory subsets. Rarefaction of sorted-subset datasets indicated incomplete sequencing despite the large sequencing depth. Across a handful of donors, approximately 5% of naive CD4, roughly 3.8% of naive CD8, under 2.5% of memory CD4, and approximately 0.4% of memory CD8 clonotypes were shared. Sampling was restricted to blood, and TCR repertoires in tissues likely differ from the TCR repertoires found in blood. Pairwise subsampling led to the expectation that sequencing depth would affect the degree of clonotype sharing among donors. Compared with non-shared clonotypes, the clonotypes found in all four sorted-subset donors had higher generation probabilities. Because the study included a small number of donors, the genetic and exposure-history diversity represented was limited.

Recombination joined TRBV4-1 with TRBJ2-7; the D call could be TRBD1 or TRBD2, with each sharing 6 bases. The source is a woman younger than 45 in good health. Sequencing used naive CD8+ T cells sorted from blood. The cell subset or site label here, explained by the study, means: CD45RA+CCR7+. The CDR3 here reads CASSLRKAGDLREQYF. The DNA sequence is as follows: TGCGCCAGCAGCCTGCGTAAGGCAGGGGACTTACGAGAGCAGTACTTC.